The sequence of this T cell receptor (beta chain) was determined in a study of T cell repertoires in ileal Crohn's disease. Study summary: About half received postoperative treatment, about a dozen with thiopurines and 15 to 20 anti-TNF.

Repertoires were generated with immunoSEQ multiplex PCR, while TCRdb's copy carries only in-frame clones and drops some. The sample carries more than 4,000 clones, about 81% recorded once. V gave up 0 bases and J gave up 8 bases; unmatched junction bases: 8. The CDR3 runs to 15 residues. Germline V gene data show CDR1 as GTSNPN and CDR2 as SVGIG (reference sequence). This receptor was taken from an adult with Crohn's disease. The chain employs TRBV30 and TRBJ1-2; 11 bases align to TRBD1. The specimen was ileal tissue. CDR3 protein: CAWSVGTGGRQGYTF. The CDR3 bases are TGTGCCTGGAGTGTAGGGACAGGGGGAAGGCAGGGCTACACCTTC.